This TCR beta chain came from a study of cytomegalovirus exposure and HLA in healthy donors (TCRdb year 2017). Looking at the study overall: According to a later analysis, the 110 or so validation repertoires were produced on the same platform as the 666 repertoires of the first cohort. High-throughput TCR immunosequencing, statistical association of individual TCRs with disease status, and machine learning were combined to predict cytomegalovirus infection status. The aim of the study was to test whether cataloging public T cell receptors could identify signatures of past pathogen exposure. A separate validation cohort of about 110 different subjects was used in addition to the approximately 700-subject first cohort.

The donors belonged to the validation cohort of over a hundred subjects, which was separate from the approximately 700-subject first cohort. Including cysteine and phenylalanine, the CDR3 has 14 amino acids. Just CDR3 DNA is preserved here, 42 bases in frame from base 1. Results and caveats for the whole study, not just this receptor: Of the cluster scores, 85% to 95% were above 0 in a later analysis, which found that TCRs clustered in the first cohort also tended to co-occur in the 120 or so validation repertoires. Most TCR sequences were observed very rarely across donors, whereas some public TCRs were present in many individuals. All 120 repertoires were used to score co-occurrence in the validation cohort in a later analysis, because that analysis had no HLA typing for the cohort. A few of the identified cytomegalovirus-associated TCR beta chains were confirmed in vitro to be specific for cytomegalovirus antigens. A total of 164 TCR beta chains were listed by the study as associated with cytomegalovirus. According to the authors, the approach could potentially be generalized to other disease states and immunological phenotypes. The classifier was reported to diagnose cytomegalovirus status with high specificity and sensitivity in both the original cohort and the validation cohort.

To prepare the library, the immunoSEQ multiplex PCR assay was applied. For the original study's pipeline: A statistical classification framework was built to diagnose cytomegalovirus status from the catalog of TCR beta chain sequences. TCRdb obtained this table from immuneACCESS and retained in-frame rearrangements with V and J assigned. These tables miss some clones; where compared with another copy, unresolved V genes account for less than half of the shortfall, and the remainder is unexplained. V and J calls and clone size are given by that table; D and trimming were obtained from the DNA. The sample yields fewer than 90,000 clones; roughly 80% were counted once. The leading ten clones occupy over 10% of the sample. Regarding this clone: Its target antigen remains unknown. Base qualities were left out, and no much larger clone turns up one base away.

This sequence uses TRBV21-1 and TRBJ2-7; TRBD2 reflects the table's D call only, with no check against the DNA. TRBV21-1 is assigned pseudogene status. This clonotype was sampled from a woman between 18 and 30 years old in good health and CMV-seropositive. Material for sequencing was PBMCs. The encoded CDR3 is CASSKGLISYEQYF. The DNA sequence is TGTGCCAGCAGCAAAGGACTGATCTCCTACGAGCAGTACTTC.